This T cell receptor beta chain was sequenced in a study of blood T cell repertoires in COVID-19. The overall study: Sites across the United States, Italy and Spain contributed samples from acute and convalescent COVID-19.

Per the original methods: Nucleated cell counts were estimated from reference gene primer amplification. Only in-frame clones appear in the TCRdb table, and some are missing; sequencing was by immunoSEQ multiplex PCR. The V and J calls and clone size are taken from that table; D and trimming were inferred from the DNA. The profile shows roughly 120,000 clones, more than 80% of them singletons. The junction had 5 bases not matched to a gene; V was cut back by 5 bases and J by 9 bases. There are 15 residues in the CDR3. Germline CDR1 SGHTA, CDR2 FQGNSA. Patients in Seattle were enrolled during active infection, then followed longitudinally. This clone was seen just once.

The clonotype comes from a woman older than 75 with COVID-19, enrolled during active disease. This sequence joins TRBV7-2 and TRBJ1-6; 12 bases fit TRBD1. The sequenced material came from peripheral blood. The CDR3 DNA sequence: TGTGCCAGCAGCGTGGGACAGGGGGCGAGTTCACCCCTCCACTTT. Translating it yields CASSVGQGASSPLHF.